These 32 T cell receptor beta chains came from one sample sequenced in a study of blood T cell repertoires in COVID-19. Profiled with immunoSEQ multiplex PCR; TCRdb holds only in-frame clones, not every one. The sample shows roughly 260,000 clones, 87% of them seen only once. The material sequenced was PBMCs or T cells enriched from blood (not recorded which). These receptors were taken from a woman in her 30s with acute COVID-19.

In nucleotides, the CDR3 is TGTGCCAGCAGTGTCTTTCGCAGGGGTGATAATTCACCCCTCCACTTT. It specifies CASSVFRRGDNSPLHF. This chain joins TRBV6-1 and TRBJ1-6; TRBD1 might be the D (6 bases). CDR3 length: 16 amino acids. CDR1 is MNHNS, CDR2 SASEGT, per germline. V was cut by 4 bases and J by 5 bases, with 15 bases left in between.

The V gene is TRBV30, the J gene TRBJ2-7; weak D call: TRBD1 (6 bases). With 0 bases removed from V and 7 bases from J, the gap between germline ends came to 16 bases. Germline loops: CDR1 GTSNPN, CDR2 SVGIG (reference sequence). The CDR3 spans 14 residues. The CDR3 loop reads CAWSVMQGTGEQYF. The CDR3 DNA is TGTGCCTGGAGTGTAATGCAGGGGACGGGGGAGCAGTACTTC. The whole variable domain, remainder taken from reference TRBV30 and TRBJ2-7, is SQTIHQWPATLVQPVGSPLSLECTVEGTSNPNLYWYRQAAGRGLQLLFYSVGIGQISSEVPQNLSASRPQDRQFILSSKKLLLSDSGFYLCAWSVMQGTGEQYFGPGTRLTVT.

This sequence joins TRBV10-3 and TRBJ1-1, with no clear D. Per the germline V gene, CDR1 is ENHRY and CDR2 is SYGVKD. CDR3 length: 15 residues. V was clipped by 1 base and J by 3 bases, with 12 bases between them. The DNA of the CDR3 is TGTGCCATCAGTGAGTATACGGTGTCATACACTGAAGCTTTCTTT. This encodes CAISEYTVSYTEAFF.

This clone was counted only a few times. DNA of the CDR3: TGTGCCAGCAGCCCCCGGGACAGAAATGCCTGGAACACTGAAGCTTTCTTT. Amino acid sequence: CASSPRDRNAWNTEAFF. V usage is TRBV7-8 and J usage is TRBJ1-1, with TRBD1 matching over 7 bases. Germline V gives CDR1 SGHVS, CDR2 FQNEAQ. After removal of 5 bases from V and 1 base from J, the junction contained 13 bases not matched to a gene. The CDR3 consists of 17 residues.

CDR3: CASSLEGGNQPQHF. CDR3 in DNA: TGTGCCAGCAGCTTGGAGGGAGGTAATCAGCCCCAGCATTTT. The rearrangement links TRBV5-5 to TRBJ1-5; D uncertain. Trimming left V 0 bases short and J 4 bases short, with 8 bases between. This CDR3 is built from 14 residues. Per the germline V gene, CDR1 is SGHKS and CDR2 is YYEKEE (reference sequence).

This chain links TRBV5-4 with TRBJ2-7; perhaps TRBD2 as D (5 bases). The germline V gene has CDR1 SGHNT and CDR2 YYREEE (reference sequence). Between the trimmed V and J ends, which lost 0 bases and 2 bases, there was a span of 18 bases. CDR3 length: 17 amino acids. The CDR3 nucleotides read TGTGCCAGCAGCTTGGTCCCGCCTAGTAGCGTAACCTACGAGCAGTACTTC. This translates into CASSLVPPSSVTYEQYF. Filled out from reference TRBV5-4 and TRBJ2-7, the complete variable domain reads ETGVTQSPTHLIKTRGQQVTLRCSSQSGHNTVSWYQQALGQGPQFIFQYYREEENGRGNFPPRFSGLQFPNYSSELNVNALELDDSALYLCASSLVPPSSVTYEQYFGPGTRLTVT.

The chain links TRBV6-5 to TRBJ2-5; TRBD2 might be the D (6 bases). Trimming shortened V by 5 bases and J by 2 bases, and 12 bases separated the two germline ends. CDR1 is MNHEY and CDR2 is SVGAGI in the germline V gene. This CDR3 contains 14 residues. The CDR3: CASSPRLEQETQYF. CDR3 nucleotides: TGTGCCAGCAGTCCCCGACTAGAACAAGAGACCCAGTACTTC.

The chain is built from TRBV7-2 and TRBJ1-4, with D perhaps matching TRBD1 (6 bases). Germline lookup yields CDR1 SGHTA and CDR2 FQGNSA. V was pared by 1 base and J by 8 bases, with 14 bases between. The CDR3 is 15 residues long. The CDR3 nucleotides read TGTGCCAGCAGCTTAGAGGCAGGGGCATTCGAAAAACTGTTTTTT. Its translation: CASSLEAGAFEKLFF.

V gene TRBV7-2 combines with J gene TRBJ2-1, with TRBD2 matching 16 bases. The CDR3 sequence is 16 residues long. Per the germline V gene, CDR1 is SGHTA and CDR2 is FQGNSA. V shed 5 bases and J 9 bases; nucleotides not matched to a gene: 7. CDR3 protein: CASSGTSGGAWSEQFF. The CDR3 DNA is TGTGCCAGCAGCGGGACTAGCGGGGGGGCGTGGAGTGAGCAGTTCTTC.

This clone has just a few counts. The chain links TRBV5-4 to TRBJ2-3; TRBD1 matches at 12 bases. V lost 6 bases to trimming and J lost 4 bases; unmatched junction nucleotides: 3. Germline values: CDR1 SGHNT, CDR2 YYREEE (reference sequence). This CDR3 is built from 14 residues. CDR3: CASMGQGASDTQYF. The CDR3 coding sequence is TGTGCCAGCATGGGACAGGGGGCTTCAGATACGCAGTATTTT.

The CDR3 DNA reads as TGTGCCAGCAGTGCACAGGGTAATGGCTACACCTTC. Protein product: CASSAQGNGYTF. The gene calls are TRBV6-6 and TRBJ1-2, with a weak D call TRBD1 (6 bases). The V and J ends lost 5 bases and 6 bases respectively, with 10 bases between them. The germline CDR1 and CDR2 sequences are MNHNY and SVGAGI (reference sequence). The CDR3 length is 12 residues.

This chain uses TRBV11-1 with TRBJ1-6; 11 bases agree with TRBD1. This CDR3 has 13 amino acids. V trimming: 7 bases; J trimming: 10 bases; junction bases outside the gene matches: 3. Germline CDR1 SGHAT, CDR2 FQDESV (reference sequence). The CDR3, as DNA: TGTGCCAGCACGGACAGGGGGCAATCACCCCTCCACTTT. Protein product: CASTDRGQSPLHF.

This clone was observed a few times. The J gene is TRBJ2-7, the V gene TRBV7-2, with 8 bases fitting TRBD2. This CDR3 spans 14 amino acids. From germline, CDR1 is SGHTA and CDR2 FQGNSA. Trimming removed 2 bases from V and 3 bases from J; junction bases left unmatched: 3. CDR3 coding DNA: TGTGCCAGCAGCTTACCGAGCGGGAGCTACGAGCAGTACTTC. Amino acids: CASSLPSGSYEQYF.

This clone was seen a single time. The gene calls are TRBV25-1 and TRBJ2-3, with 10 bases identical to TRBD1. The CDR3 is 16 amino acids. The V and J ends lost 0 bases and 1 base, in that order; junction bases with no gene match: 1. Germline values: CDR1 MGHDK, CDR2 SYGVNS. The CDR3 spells CASSEYGTGGTDTQYF. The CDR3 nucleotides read TGTGCCAGCAGTGAATATGGGACAGGGGGCACAGATACGCAGTATTTT.

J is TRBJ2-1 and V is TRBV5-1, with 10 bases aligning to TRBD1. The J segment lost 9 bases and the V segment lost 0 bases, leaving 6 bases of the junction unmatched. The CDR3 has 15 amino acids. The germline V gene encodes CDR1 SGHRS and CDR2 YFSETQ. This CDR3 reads CASSLEGTGVGEQFF. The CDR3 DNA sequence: TGCGCCAGCAGCTTGGAGGGGACAGGGGTCGGTGAGCAGTTCTTC.

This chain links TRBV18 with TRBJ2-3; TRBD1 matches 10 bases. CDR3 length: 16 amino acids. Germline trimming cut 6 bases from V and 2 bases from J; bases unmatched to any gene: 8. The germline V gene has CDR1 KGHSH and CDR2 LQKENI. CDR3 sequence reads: CASSPMGQGNTDTQYF. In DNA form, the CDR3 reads TGTGCCAGCTCTCCCATGGGACAGGGGAACACAGATACGCAGTATTTT.

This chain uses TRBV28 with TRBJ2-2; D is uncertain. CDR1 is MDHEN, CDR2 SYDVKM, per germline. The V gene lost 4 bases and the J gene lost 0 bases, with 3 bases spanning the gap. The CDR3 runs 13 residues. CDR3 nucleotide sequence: TGTGCCAGCAGTTCCTCGAACACCGGGGAGCTGTTTTTT. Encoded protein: CASSSSNTGELFF.

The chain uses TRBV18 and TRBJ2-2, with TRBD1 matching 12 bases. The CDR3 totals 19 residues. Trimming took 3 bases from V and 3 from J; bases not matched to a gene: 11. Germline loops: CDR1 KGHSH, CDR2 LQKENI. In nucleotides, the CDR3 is TGTGCCAGCTCACCCCTACCCCCGGGACAGGGGGCGGACACCGGGGAGCTGTTTTTT. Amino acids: CASSPLPPGQGADTGELFF.

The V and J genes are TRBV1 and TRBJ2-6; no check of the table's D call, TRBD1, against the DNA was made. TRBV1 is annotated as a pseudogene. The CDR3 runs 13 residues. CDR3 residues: CTSSTSRANVLTF. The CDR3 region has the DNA TGCACCAGCAGTACAAGTCGGGCCAACGTCCTGACTTTC.

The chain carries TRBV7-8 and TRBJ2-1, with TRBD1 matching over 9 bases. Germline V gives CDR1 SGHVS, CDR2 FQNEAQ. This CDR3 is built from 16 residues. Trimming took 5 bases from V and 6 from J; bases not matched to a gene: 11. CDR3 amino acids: CASSPTGQGFINEQFF. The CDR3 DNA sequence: TGTGCCAGCAGCCCTACGGGACAGGGTTTTATCAATGAGCAGTTCTTC. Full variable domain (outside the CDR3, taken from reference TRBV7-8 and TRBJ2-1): GAGVSQSPRYKVAKRGQDVALRCDPISGHVSLFWYQQALGQGPEFLTYFQNEAQLDKSGLPSDRFFAERPEGSVSTLKIQRTQQEDSAVYLCASSPTGQGFINEQFFGPGTRLTVL.

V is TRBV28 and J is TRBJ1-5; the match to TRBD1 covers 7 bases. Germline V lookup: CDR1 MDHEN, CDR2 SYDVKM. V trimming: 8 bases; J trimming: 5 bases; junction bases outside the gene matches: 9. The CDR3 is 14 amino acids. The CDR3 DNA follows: TGTGCCAGCGGACCACAGGGACAGTATCAGCCCCAGCATTTT. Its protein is CASGPQGQYQPQHF. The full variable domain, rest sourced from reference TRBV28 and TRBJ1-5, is DVKVTQSSRYLVKRTGEKVFLECVQDMDHENMFWYRQDPGLGLRLIYFSYDVKMKEKGDIPEGYSVSREKKERFSLILESASTNQTSMYLCASGPQGQYQPQHFGDGTRLSIL.

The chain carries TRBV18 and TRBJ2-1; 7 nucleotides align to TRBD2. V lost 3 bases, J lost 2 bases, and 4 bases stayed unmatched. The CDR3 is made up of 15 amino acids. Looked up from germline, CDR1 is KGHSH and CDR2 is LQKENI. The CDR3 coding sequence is TGTGCCAGCTCACCGAGGGAGGGGACCTACAATGAGCAGTTCTTC. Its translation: CASSPREGTYNEQFF.

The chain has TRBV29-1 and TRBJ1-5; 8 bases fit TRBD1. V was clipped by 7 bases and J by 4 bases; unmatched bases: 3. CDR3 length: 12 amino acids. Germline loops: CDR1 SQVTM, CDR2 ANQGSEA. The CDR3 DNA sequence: TGCAGCGCCCAGGGGGCGAATCAGCCCCAGCATTTT. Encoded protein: CSAQGANQPQHF.

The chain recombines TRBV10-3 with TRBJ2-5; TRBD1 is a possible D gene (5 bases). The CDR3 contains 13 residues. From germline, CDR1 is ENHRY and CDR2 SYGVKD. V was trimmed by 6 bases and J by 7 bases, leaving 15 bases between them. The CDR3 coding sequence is TGTGCCATCAGCCCGGACAACTCGGGGACCCAGTACTTC. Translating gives CAISPDNSGTQYF.

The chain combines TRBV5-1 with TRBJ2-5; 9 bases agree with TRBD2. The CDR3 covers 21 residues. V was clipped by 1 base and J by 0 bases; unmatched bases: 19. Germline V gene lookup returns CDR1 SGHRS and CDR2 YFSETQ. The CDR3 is CASSLPTLRGRREGYQETQYF. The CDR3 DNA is TGCGCCAGCAGCTTGCCCACCCTACGAGGACGGCGGGAGGGATACCAAGAGACCCAGTACTTC.

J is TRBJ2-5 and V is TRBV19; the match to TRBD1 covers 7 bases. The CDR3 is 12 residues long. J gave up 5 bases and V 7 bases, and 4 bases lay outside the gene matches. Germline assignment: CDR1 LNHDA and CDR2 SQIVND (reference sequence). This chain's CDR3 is CASKGQWETQYF. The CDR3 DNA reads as TGTGCCAGTAAGGGACAGTGGGAGACCCAGTACTTC.

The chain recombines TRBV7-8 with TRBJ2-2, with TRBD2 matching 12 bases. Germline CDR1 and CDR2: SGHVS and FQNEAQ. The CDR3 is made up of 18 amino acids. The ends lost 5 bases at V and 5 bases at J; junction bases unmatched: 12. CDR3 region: CASSTRTSGNLGTGELFF. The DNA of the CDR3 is TGTGCCAGCAGCACTCGGACTAGCGGGAACCTAGGGACCGGGGAGCTGTTTTTT.

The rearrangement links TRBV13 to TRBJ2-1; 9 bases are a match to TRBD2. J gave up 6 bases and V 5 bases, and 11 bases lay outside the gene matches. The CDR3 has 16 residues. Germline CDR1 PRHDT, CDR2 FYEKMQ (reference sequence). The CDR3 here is CASSPSSGLAFNEQFF. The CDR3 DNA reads TGTGCCAGCAGCCCGAGTTCGGGACTAGCTTTCAATGAGCAGTTCTTC.

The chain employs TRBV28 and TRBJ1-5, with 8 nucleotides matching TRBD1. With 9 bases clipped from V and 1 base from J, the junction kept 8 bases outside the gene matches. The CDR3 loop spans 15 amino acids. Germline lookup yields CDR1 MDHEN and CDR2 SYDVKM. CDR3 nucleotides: TGTGCCAGTCGAGACAGGGGCGTCAGCAATCAGCCCCAGCATTTT. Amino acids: CASRDRGVSNQPQHF.

The CDR3 spells CASSVPLDRNTEAFF. The CDR3 DNA is TGTGCCAGCAGTGTTCCTCTGGACAGGAACACTGAAGCTTTCTTT. This chain connects TRBV28 to TRBJ1-1; D may be TRBD1 (6 bases). Per the germline V gene, CDR1 is MDHEN and CDR2 is SYDVKM. The CDR3 loop spans 15 amino acids. V lost 5 bases to trimming and J lost 1 base, with 14 bases between them. Using reference TRBV28 and TRBJ1-1 for the parts outside the CDR3, the full variable domain is DVKVTQSSRYLVKRTGEKVFLECVQDMDHENMFWYRQDPGLGLRLIYFSYDVKMKEKGDIPEGYSVSREKKERFSLILESASTNQTSMYLCASSVPLDRNTEAFFGQGTRLTVV.

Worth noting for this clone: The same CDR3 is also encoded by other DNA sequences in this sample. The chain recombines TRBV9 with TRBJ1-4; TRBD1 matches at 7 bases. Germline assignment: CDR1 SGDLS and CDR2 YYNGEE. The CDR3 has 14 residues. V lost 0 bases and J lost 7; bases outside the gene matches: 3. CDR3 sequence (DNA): TGTGCCAGCAGCGTAGGTCAGGGGGGTGAAAAACTGTTTTTT. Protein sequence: CASSVGQGGEKLFF.

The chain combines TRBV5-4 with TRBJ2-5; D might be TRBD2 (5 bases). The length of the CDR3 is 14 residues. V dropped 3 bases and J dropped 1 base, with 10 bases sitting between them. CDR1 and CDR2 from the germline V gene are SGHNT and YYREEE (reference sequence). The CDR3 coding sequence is TGTGCCAGCAGCTCGAGAGCGGCCCAAGAGACCCAGTACTTC. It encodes CASSSRAAQETQYF. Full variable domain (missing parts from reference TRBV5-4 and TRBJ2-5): ETGVTQSPTHLIKTRGQQVTLRCSSQSGHNTVSWYQQALGQGPQFIFQYYREEENGRGNFPPRFSGLQFPNYSSELNVNALELDDSALYLCASSSRAAQETQYFGPGTRLLVL.